The 3 T cell receptor beta chains below come from one sample, sequenced in a study of regulatory T cells. Overall study results and limits: Hydrophobic residues at CDR3 positions 6 and 7 were enriched in conventional CD4+ T cells of CD3G-deficient patients.

Primers: 52 TRBV forward and 13 TRBJ reverse. Method: immunoSEQ multiplex PCR; TCRdb's copy keeps in-frame clones and lacks some. The sample consists of over 25,000 clones, less than 95% of them appearing once. Antigens of these TCRs are unknown. Sequencing used conventional CD4+ T cells sorted from blood. The receptors originated from a young adult with CD3G deficiency.

The V gene is TRBV5-1, the J gene TRBJ2-1; no clear D. This CDR3 spans 14 amino acids. V was cut by 0 bases and J by 6 bases, with 10 bases left in between. CDR1 is SGHRS, CDR2 YFSETQ, per germline. The CDR3 loop reads CASSLGAGINEQFF. The CDR3 coding sequence is TGCGCCAGCAGCTTGGGGGCAGGCATCAATGAGCAGTTCTTC.

V is TRBV5-1 and J is TRBJ1-1, with TRBD1 as a possible D gene (5 bases). CDR3 length equals 15 residues. The V gene lost 6 bases and the J gene lost 5 bases, with 20 bases spanning the gap. CDR1 SGHRS and CDR2 YFSETQ come from the germline V gene. Here the CDR3 reads CASNQGFERRTEAFF. The CDR3 bases are TGCGCCAGCAACCAGGGATTCGAACGAAGAACTGAAGCTTTCTTT.

The V and J genes are TRBV5-1 and TRBJ2-2; tentatively, D is TRBD1 (5 bases). V gave up 1 base and J gave up 4 bases, with 8 bases separating them. This CDR3 is 14 amino acids long. From germline, CDR1 is SGHRS and CDR2 YFSETQ. The CDR3 region is CASSLTGTTGELFF. The CDR3 bases are TGCGCCAGCAGCTTGACAGGTACCACCGGGGAGCTGTTTTTT.